This T cell receptor (beta chain) emerged from a study of cytomegalovirus exposure and HLA in healthy donors. Study as a whole: Earlier sequencing of approximately 180 million T cells yielded roughly 100 million unique TCR beta sequences.

Of note for this clone: Its antigen is currently unknown.

Study-level findings and limits: The CMV antigen specificity of a few CMV-associated chains was confirmed through in vitro analysis.

The PCR contained 60 Vbeta and 13 Jbeta primers. Generated by immunoSEQ multiplex PCR, the TCRdb table keeps only in-frame clones and is missing some. Of about 180,000 clones listed, roughly three quarters were seen once; the top ten hold roughly 2.5%. Sequences were obtained from PBMCs. The source of this sequence is a woman in her 30s in good health and CMV-seropositive.

DNA of the CDR3: TGCAGCGTTGTTTTACAGCTTCCCTACGAGCAGTACTTC. It codes for CSVVLQLPYEQYF. The chain uses TRBV29-1 and TRBJ2-7; the D is unclear. CDR1 and CDR2 from the germline V gene are SQVTM and ANQGSEA. The CDR3 has 13 residues. Trimming cost V 4 bases and J 2 bases, with 12 bases left between them.